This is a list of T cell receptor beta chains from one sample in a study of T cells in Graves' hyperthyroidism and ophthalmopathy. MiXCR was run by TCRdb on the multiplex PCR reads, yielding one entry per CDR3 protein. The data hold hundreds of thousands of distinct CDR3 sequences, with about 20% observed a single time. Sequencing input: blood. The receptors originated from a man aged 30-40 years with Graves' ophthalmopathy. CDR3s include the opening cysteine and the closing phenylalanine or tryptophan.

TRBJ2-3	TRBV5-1	CASSLEPLSTDTQYF
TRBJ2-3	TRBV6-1	CASRGQGVTDTQYF
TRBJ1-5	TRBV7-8	CASSSYSNQPQHF
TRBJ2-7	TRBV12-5	CASGSGMGGQGEVYEQYF
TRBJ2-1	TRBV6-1	CASRNRGTYNEQFF
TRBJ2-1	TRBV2	CATSPRTSGTNEQFF
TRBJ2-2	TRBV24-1	CATSDRLFTGELFF
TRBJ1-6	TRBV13	CASTPPGGSYNSPLHF
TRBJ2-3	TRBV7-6	CASSLAGGTTDTQYF
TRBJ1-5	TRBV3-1	CASSQALSQPQHF
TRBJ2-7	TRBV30	CAWGPGTGGTSEQYF
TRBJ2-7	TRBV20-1	CSARGSSEQYF
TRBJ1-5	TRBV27	CASSLGGGGGRNQPQHF
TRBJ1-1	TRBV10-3	CAISQTGEAFF
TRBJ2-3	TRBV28	CASSPRRQGAFGDTQYF
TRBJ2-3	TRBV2	CASGLAVTDTQYF
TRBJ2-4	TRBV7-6	CASSPRQGTAKNIQYF
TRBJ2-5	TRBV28	CASRVYQETQYF